This T cell receptor (beta chain) was obtained from a study of blood T cell repertoires in COVID-19. Across the whole study: Donors in the United States, Italy and Spain gave samples during acute or convalescent COVID-19. Nucleic acid was either cDNA or gDNA, and it came from T cells, B-cell-depleted T cells, or PBMCs.

The authors' processing: Estimation of nucleated cell counts was performed using reference gene primer amplification. Here immunoSEQ multiplex PCR was the method, and the copy in TCRdb shows in-frame clones only, minus some. V and J calls and clone size are those listed in that table; D and trimming were worked out from the DNA. Of about 170,000 clones in the sample, roughly 80% were seen once. Those enrolled in Seattle joined during active infection and were followed longitudinally afterward. Germline lookup yields CDR1 MDHEN and CDR2 SYDVKM. Trimming at V came to 5 bases and at J to 8 bases, leaving 14 bases not matched to a gene. The CDR3 is 17 residues long.

The origin of this receptor is a woman aged 70 to 79 with COVID-19, enrolled during active disease. Sequenced input: peripheral blood. V is TRBV28 and J is TRBJ1-4; 10 positions agree with TRBD1. The CDR3 DNA follows: TGTGCCAGCAGTCCAGTCGACAGGGGGCTACTTGGGGAAAAACTGTTTTTT. Its protein product is CASSPVDRGLLGEKLFF.